This T cell receptor beta chain was captured in a study of blood T cell repertoires in COVID-19. As for the study in general: Researchers got acute and convalescent COVID-19 samples from the United States, Italy and Spain. Sources were T cells, B-cell-depleted T cells, or PBMCs; the material itself was cDNA or gDNA.

Assay used: immunoSEQ multiplex PCR; TCRdb lists only in-frame clones, some missing. The sample holds a few hundred thousand clones, around 92% seen once. The sample taken for sequencing was PBMCs or T cells enriched from blood (not recorded which). This TCR was sampled from a woman in her twenties or thirties who had recovered from COVID-19.

CDR3 protein: CASSLLGGAKGGYTF. The DNA of the CDR3 is TGTGCCAGCAGTTTATTAGGGGGCGCGAAGGGTGGCTACACCTTC. The chain joins TRBV28 to TRBJ1-2, with 7 nucleotides matching TRBD1. Losses at the gene ends were 1 base for V and 7 bases for J; bases not matched to a gene: 9. The length of the CDR3 is 15 residues. Per the germline V gene, CDR1 is MDHEN and CDR2 is SYDVKM.